The rows below give T cell receptor beta chains drawn from one sample of a study of blood T cell repertoires in COVID-19. Assay used: immunoSEQ multiplex PCR; TCRdb lists only in-frame clones, some missing. Among 130,000 or so clones listed, about 77% were seen once. The specimen sequenced was peripheral blood. Every receptor here comes from a human donor in a cohort sampled during active COVID-19. The CDR3 runs from the conserved cysteine through the conserved F or W. The D gene is left open where the match is weak. Size values are once, few and many counts, or a class for expanded clones, and some rows have none.

abundance: once; v_gene: TRBV5-1; j_gene: TRBJ1-1; d_gene: .; CDR3nt: TGCGCCAGCAGCTTGGTGGAGGGTTCGAGTGAAGCTTTCTTT; CDR3aa: CASSLVEGSSEAFF
abundance: .; v_gene: TRBV7-3; j_gene: TRBJ2-2; d_gene: .; CDR3nt: TGTGCCAGCAGCTCGGGGGTTCTCACCGGGGAGCTGTTTTTT; CDR3aa: CASSSGVLTGELFF
abundance: .; v_gene: TRBV7-8; j_gene: TRBJ1-4; d_gene: TRBD1; CDR3nt: TGTGCCAGCAGCTTTAGCAGGGGGACAGGGGCTGGTGAAAAACTGTTTTTT; CDR3aa: CASSFSRGTGAGEKLFF
abundance: .; v_gene: TRBV18; j_gene: TRBJ1-5; d_gene: .; CDR3nt: TGTGCCAGCTCACCAACAAGTGCTCTGCAGCCCCAGCATTTT; CDR3aa: CASSPTSALQPQHF
abundance: .; v_gene: TRBV19; j_gene: TRBJ2-7; d_gene: TRBD1; CDR3nt: TGTGCCAGTAGTCCAGGGACAGCGTTCAACGAGCAGTACTTC; CDR3aa: CASSPGTAFNEQYF
abundance: few; v_gene: TRBV10-3; j_gene: TRBJ2-1; d_gene: TRBD2; CDR3nt: TGTGCCATCAGTACACCTTCCTTAGCGGGAGAGTCCTACAATGAGCAGTTCTTC; CDR3aa: CAISTPSLAGESYNEQFF
abundance: .; v_gene: TRBV27; j_gene: TRBJ2-3; d_gene: TRBD1; CDR3nt: TGTGCCAGCAGTTTAACAGGGGAAAGCACAGATACGCAGTATTTT; CDR3aa: CASSLTGESTDTQYF
abundance: .; v_gene: TRBV6-6; j_gene: TRBJ2-6; d_gene: .; CDR3nt: TGTGCCAGCAGTTACGGAGGGGCTGGGGCCAACGTCCTGACTTTC; CDR3aa: CASSYGGAGANVLTF
abundance: .; v_gene: TRBV21-1; j_gene: TRBJ2-5; d_gene: .; CDR3nt: TGTGCCAGCAGCAATGTCTCAGAAGAGACCCAGTACTTC; CDR3aa: CASSNVSEETQYF
abundance: .; v_gene: TRBV11-3; j_gene: TRBJ2-3; d_gene: TRBD2; CDR3nt: TGTGCCAGCAGCTTGACTAGCGGGAGTGGTACAGATACGCAGTATTTT; CDR3aa: CASSLTSGSGTDTQYF
abundance: .; v_gene: TRBV5-6; j_gene: TRBJ1-4; d_gene: .; CDR3nt: TGTGCCAGCAGCGACAGGTTCAATGAAAAACTGTTTTTT; CDR3aa: CASSDRFNEKLFF
abundance: .; v_gene: TRBV28; j_gene: TRBJ1-1; d_gene: .; CDR3nt: TGTGCCAGCAGTCCGCCTTCAACCGGTGAAGCTTTCTTT; CDR3aa: CASSPPSTGEAFF
abundance: .; v_gene: TRBV3-1/TRBV3-2; j_gene: TRBJ2-3; d_gene: .; CDR3nt: TGTGCCAGCAGCCAAGAGAGGGACTTCACAGATACGCAGTATTTT; CDR3aa: CASSQERDFTDTQYF
abundance: .; v_gene: TRBV7-6; j_gene: TRBJ1-6; d_gene: .; CDR3nt: TGTGCCAGCAGCTCCCTTCAGGGTTATAATTCACCCCTCCACTTT; CDR3aa: CASSSLQGYNSPLHF
abundance: .; v_gene: TRBV3-1/TRBV3-2; j_gene: TRBJ2-3; d_gene: TRBD2; CDR3nt: TGTGCCAGCAGAATAGCGGGAGAAGGTGCGGATACGCAGTATTTT; CDR3aa: CASRIAGEGADTQYF
abundance: .; v_gene: TRBV7-8; j_gene: TRBJ2-7; d_gene: .; CDR3nt: TGTGCCAGCAGGGGGCTGGGGGAGCAGTACTTC; CDR3aa: CASRGLGEQYF
abundance: .; v_gene: TRBV28; j_gene: TRBJ1-1; d_gene: TRBD1; CDR3nt: TGTGCCAGCAGTTTGACAGGGGATGAAGCTTTCTTT; CDR3aa: CASSLTGDEAFF
abundance: .; v_gene: TRBV30; j_gene: TRBJ1-1; d_gene: .; CDR3nt: TGTGCCTGGAGTGTACTCGGTACGGTGTCGGTAGCTTTCTTT; CDR3aa: CAWSVLGTVSVAFF
abundance: .; v_gene: TRBV7-2; j_gene: TRBJ1-1; d_gene: .; CDR3nt: TGTGCCAGCAGCTTCTCTTCGGGGTTGAACACTGAAGCTTTCTTT; CDR3aa: CASSFSSGLNTEAFF
abundance: .; v_gene: TRBV23-1; j_gene: TRBJ1-5; d_gene: .; CDR3nt: TGCGCCAGCAGTCAAGGACATAGCAATCAGCCCCAGCATTTT; CDR3aa: CASSQGHSNQPQHF
abundance: .; v_gene: TRBV18; j_gene: TRBJ2-2; d_gene: .; CDR3nt: TGTGCCAGCTCCGCGGGACAGCACACCGGGGAGCTGTTTTTT; CDR3aa: CASSAGQHTGELFF
abundance: few; v_gene: TRBV19; j_gene: TRBJ1-3; d_gene: .; CDR3nt: TGTGCCAGTAGTCTACAGGGAACCGGAAACACCATATATTTT; CDR3aa: CASSLQGTGNTIYF